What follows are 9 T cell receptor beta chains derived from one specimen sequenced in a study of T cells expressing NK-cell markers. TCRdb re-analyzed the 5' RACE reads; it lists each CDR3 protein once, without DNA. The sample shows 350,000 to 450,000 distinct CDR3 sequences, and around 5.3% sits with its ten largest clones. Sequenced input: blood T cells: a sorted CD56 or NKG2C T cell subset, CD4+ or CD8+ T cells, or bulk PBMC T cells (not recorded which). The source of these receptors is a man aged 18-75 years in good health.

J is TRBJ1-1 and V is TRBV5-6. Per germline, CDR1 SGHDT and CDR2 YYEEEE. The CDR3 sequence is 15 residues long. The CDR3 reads CASSLALTPFTEAFF.

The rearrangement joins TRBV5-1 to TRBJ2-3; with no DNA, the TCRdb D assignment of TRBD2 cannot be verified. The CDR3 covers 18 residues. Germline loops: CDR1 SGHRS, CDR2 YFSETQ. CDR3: CASSFLPSGGARADTQYF.

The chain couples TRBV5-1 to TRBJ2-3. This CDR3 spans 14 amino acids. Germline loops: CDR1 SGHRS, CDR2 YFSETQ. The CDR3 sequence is CASSLMNLYDTQYF.

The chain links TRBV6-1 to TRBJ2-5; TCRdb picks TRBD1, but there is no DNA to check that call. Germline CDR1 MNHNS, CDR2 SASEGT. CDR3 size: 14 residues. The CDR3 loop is CASSEGAGGKTQYF.

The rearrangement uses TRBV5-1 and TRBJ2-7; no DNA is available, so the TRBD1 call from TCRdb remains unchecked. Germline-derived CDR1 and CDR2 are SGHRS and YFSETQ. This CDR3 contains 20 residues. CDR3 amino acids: CASSYVGGRGVSGLSYEQYF.

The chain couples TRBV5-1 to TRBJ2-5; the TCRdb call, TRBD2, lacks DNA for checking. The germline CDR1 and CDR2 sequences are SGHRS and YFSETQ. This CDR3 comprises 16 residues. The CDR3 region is CASSRISLGLSETQYF.

This CDR3 is CASSYITGRIPSPLHF. V and J are TRBV12-3 or TRBV12-4 and TRBJ1-6; TCRdb outputs TRBD1, but without DNA this stays unchecked. The CDR3 spans 16 residues.

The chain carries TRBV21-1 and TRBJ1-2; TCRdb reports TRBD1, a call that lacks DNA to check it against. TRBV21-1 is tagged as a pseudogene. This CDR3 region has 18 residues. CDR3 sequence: CASSKSGKGLGTNYGYTF.

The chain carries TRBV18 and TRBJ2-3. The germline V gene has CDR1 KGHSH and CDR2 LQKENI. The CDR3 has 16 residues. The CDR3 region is CASSHLDTASTDTQYF.